This entry lists 29 T cell receptor beta chains sequenced from one sample in a study of cytomegalovirus exposure and HLA in healthy donors (dated by TCRdb to 2016 to 2017). The protocol used for the library was the immunoSEQ multiplex PCR assay. For the multiplex PCR, a mixture combining 60 forward primers for TCR Vbeta segments and 13 reverse primers for TCR Jbeta segments was used. Entries here come from immuneACCESS through TCRdb and include only in-frame sequences with V and J called. Some clones fail to appear in such tables; in the studies checked, an unresolved V gene covers under half of the shortfall, and the cause of the remainder is unknown. This sample's clone table shows 100,000 to 150,000 clones. The ten biggest clones cover 1.5% to 2% of the sample. Sample: PBMCs. The receptor source for this set is a man aged 18 to 29 in good health and CMV-seronegative.

The chain couples TRBV14 to TRBJ1-2; D gene unclear. CDR3 size: 13 residues. The germline V gene encodes CDR1 SGHDN and CDR2 FVKESK. V shed 3 bases and J shed 1 base, with 6 bases lying between them. The CDR3 region has the DNA TGTGCCAGCAGCCAGGAGCTTAACTATGGCTACACCTTC. Its translation: CASSQELNYGYTF.

In DNA, the CDR3 is TGTGCCAGCAGCTTAGCGGCAGGGGCGAACACTGAAGCTTTCTTT. Protein: CASSLAAGANTEAFF. The V and J genes are TRBV7-2 and TRBJ1-1, with D possibly TRBD1 on 6 matching bases. The length of the CDR3 is 15 residues. The germline CDR1 and CDR2 sequences are SGHTA and FQGNSA. V lost 0 bases, J lost 1 base, and 9 bases lay in between.

The chain links TRBV28 to TRBJ2-1; 9 bases line up with TRBD2. The CDR3 has 17 amino acids. V shed 6 bases, J shed 2 bases, and the junction held 11 bases outside the gene matches. Germline CDR1 is MDHEN and CDR2 is SYDVKM. CDR3 protein: CASSSPLGGGAYNEQFF. CDR3 sequence (DNA): TGTGCCAGCAGCTCGCCCTTGGGCGGGGGGGCCTACAATGAGCAGTTCTTC.

The rearrangement joins TRBV15 to TRBJ2-1, with TRBD1 matching 9 bases. V trimming: 3 bases; J trimming: 3 bases; junction bases outside the gene matches: 9. Germline CDR1 and CDR2: LNHNV and YYDKDF (reference sequence). The CDR3 is 17 residues long. CDR3 in amino acids: CATSRGGTGRLYNEQFF. In DNA, the CDR3 is TGTGCCACCAGCAGGGGTGGGACAGGGCGACTCTACAATGAGCAGTTCTTC.

The chain combines TRBV5-4 with TRBJ1-2; 9 bases align to TRBD1. Germline values: CDR1 SGHNT, CDR2 YYREEE (reference sequence). V trimming: 4 bases; J trimming: 10 bases; junction bases outside the gene matches: 8. The CDR3 loop spans 13 amino acids. The chain's CDR3 is CASSMGQGPHYTF. The CDR3 region has the DNA TGTGCCAGCAGCATGGGACAGGGTCCTCACTACACCTTC.

The DNA for the CDR3 is TGTGCCAGCAGCAGGGGATGGGACACTGAAGCTTTCTTT. Translation: CASSRGWDTEAFF. J is TRBJ1-1 and V is TRBV7-9; perhaps TRBD1 as D (5 bases). CDR3 length: 13 amino acids. CDR1 and CDR2 (germline): SEHNR, FQNEAQ (reference sequence). Trimming pared 5 bases from V and 3 bases from J, leaving 10 bases between.

The J gene is TRBJ2-5, the V gene TRBV15; weak D call: TRBD1 (6 bases). Trimming stripped 9 bases from V and 4 bases from J, with 15 bases between. The germline CDR1 and CDR2 sequences are LNHNV and YYDKDF (reference sequence). The CDR3 sequence is 13 residues long. CDR3 sequence reads: CATSHRVLETQYF. As DNA, the CDR3 is TGTGCCACTTCTCACAGGGTCCTAGAGACCCAGTACTTC.

CDR3 region: CASSLASGQTGYTF. The CDR3 bases are TGTGCCAGCAGCTTAGCGTCCGGACAAACTGGCTACACCTTC. The chain uses TRBV11-1 and TRBJ1-2; possibly TRBD1 for D (5 bases). CDR3 size: 14 residues. Trimming cost V 0 bases and J 7 bases, with 12 bases left between them. The germline CDR1 and CDR2 sequences are SGHAT and FQDESV (reference sequence).

The chain carries TRBV5-4 and TRBJ1-2, with D perhaps TRBD1 (5 bases). The V end lost 3 bases, the J end lost 3 bases, and 24 bases lay between the germline ends. The CDR3 sequence is 18 residues long. Per the germline V gene, CDR1 is SGHNT and CDR2 is YYREEE (reference sequence). CDR3 DNA sequence: TGTGCCAGCAGCTCCAATGACAGAGAATATACAAAATACTATGGCTACACCTTC. Residues: CASSSNDREYTKYYGYTF.

The chain links TRBV29-1 to TRBJ2-2; D may be TRBD2 (6 bases). V dropped 0 bases and J dropped 4 bases, with 12 bases sitting between them. Germline-derived CDR1 and CDR2 are SQVTM and ANQGSEA. The CDR3 has 15 residues. The CDR3 DNA reads TGCAGCGTTGAAGAGGGACTTCTTAGCACCGGGGAGCTGTTTTTT. Translating gives CSVEEGLLSTGELFF.

The V and J genes are TRBV27 and TRBJ2-2; tentative D call: TRBD1 (6 bases). The CDR3 loop spans 15 amino acids. Looked up from germline, CDR1 is MNHEY and CDR2 is SMNVEV (reference sequence). The V and J ends lost 6 bases and 4 bases respectively, with 15 bases between them. CDR3 DNA: TGTGCCAGCAGCTACCCCCCAGGGGCCACCGGGGAGCTGTTTTTT. Protein: CASSYPPGATGELFF.

The rearrangement joins TRBV7-2 to TRBJ1-1; the D gene is possibly TRBD1 (5 bases). Trimming took 2 bases from V and 8 from J, leaving 12 bases between them. The CDR3 runs to 13 residues. Germline assignment: CDR1 SGHTA and CDR2 FQGNSA. DNA for the CDR3: TGTGCCAGCAGCTTATGGGACTCGAAAGAAGCTTTCTTT. Protein: CASSLWDSKEAFF.

The genes are TRBV19 and TRBJ1-3, with D possibly matching TRBD1 (5 bases). The germline CDR1 and CDR2 sequences are LNHDA and SQIVND (reference sequence). V lost 5 bases and J lost 3, with 8 bases in between. The CDR3 contains 13 residues. The CDR3 sequence: CASSSGGGNTIYF. CDR3 sequence (DNA): TGTGCCAGTAGTTCCGGGGGTGGAAACACCATATATTTT.

V is TRBV7-4 and J is TRBJ1-1; 9 bases are shared with TRBD1. The CDR3 runs to 11 residues. The germline CDR1 and CDR2 sequences are SGHVT and SQSDAQ. Trimming cost V 11 bases and J 11 bases; bases outside gene matches: 9. CDR3 in amino acids: CALRTGVRAFF. CDR3 sequence (DNA): TGTGCCCTCCGGACAGGGGTAAGGGCTTTCTTT.

J is TRBJ1-5 and V is TRBV6-5; D is possibly TRBD1 (5 bases). The germline V gene encodes CDR1 MNHEY and CDR2 SVGAGI. The CDR3 length is 15 residues. Between the trimmed V and J ends, which lost 5 bases and 3 bases, there was a span of 14 bases. CDR3 in DNA: TGTGCCAGCAGTCCCTTTCAGGGCAACAATCAGCCCCAGCATTTT. It encodes CASSPFQGNNQPQHF.

V usage is TRBV6-6 and J usage is TRBJ2-7; TRBD2 matches at 8 bases. The CDR3 totals 13 residues. V shed 6 bases, J shed 1 base, and the junction held 2 bases outside the gene matches. Germline CDR1 is MNHNY and CDR2 is SVGAGI (reference sequence). The CDR3 bases are TGTGCCAGCAGGCGCGGGGGGTCCTACGAGCAGTACTTC. Translated, it gives CASRRGGSYEQYF.

The rearrangement links TRBV6-6 to TRBJ2-7, with D perhaps TRBD1 (6 bases). Trimming removed 6 bases from V and 5 bases from J, with 8 bases in between. Per the germline V gene, CDR1 is MNHNY and CDR2 is SVGAGI (reference sequence). The CDR3 is made up of 11 amino acids. The CDR3 DNA is TGTGCCAGCAGACAGGGTAACGAGCAGTACTTC. This gives the protein CASRQGNEQYF.

This rearrangement joins TRBV4-1 to TRBJ1-1; D ambiguous. Trimming shortened V by 6 bases and J by 1 base, and 6 bases separated the two germline ends. The CDR3 is 12 residues long. Germline values: CDR1 MGHRA, CDR2 YSYEKL. Here the CDR3 reads CASRSGNTEAFF. CDR3 DNA sequence: TGCGCCAGCAGATCGGGGAACACTGAAGCTTTCTTT.

This chain uses TRBV10-2 with TRBJ2-7, with TRBD1 matching over 7 bases. The germline CDR1 and CDR2 sequences are WSHSY and SAAADI. The V and J ends lost 11 bases and 4 bases, in that order; junction bases with no gene match: 11. This CDR3 contains 13 residues. The CDR3 sequence: CACNRDSTYEQYF. Here the CDR3 DNA reads TGCGCCTGCAACCGGGACAGTACATACGAGCAGTACTTC.

The chain links TRBV7-9 to TRBJ2-1; unclear D gene. V gave up 0 bases and J gave up 9 bases, with 12 bases separating them. Germline V gene lookup returns CDR1 SEHNR and CDR2 FQNEAQ (reference sequence). This CDR3 is 14 amino acids long. The CDR3 coding sequence is TGTGCCAGCAGCTTAGCGGCACAGTACGGTGAGCAGTTCTTC. Protein: CASSLAAQYGEQFF.

In DNA form, the CDR3 reads TGCGCCAGCAGCCAAAGACTAGCGGGGGCAATAGATACGCAGTATTTT. This encodes CASSQRLAGAIDTQYF. V is TRBV4-3 and J is TRBJ2-3; 12 bases line up with TRBD2. Trimming removed 2 bases from V and 5 bases from J; junction bases left unmatched: 5. Germline V lookup: CDR1 LGHNA, CDR2 YSLEER. The CDR3 loop spans 16 amino acids.

The gene calls are TRBV7-6 and TRBJ2-1, with unresolved D. This CDR3 is built from 15 residues. In germline, CDR1 is SGHVS, CDR2 FNYEAQ. The ends were cut back, 4 bases at V and 6 bases at J, with 16 bases in the middle. In DNA, the CDR3 is TGTGCCAGCAGCTCCGACTCGGCTTTGGGCAATGAGCAGTTCTTC. It translates to CASSSDSALGNEQFF. The variable domain in full, with the rest retrieved from reference TRBV7-6 and TRBJ2-1, is GAGVSQSPRYKVTKRGQDVALRCDPISGHVSLYWYRQALGQGPEFLTYFNYEAQQDKSGLPNDRFSAERPEGSISTLTIQRTEQRDSAMYRCASSSDSALGNEQFFGPGTRLTVL.

V is TRBV7-9 and J is TRBJ1-1, with unresolved D. Trimming took 6 bases from V and 6 from J, leaving 11 bases between them. CDR1 is SEHNR, CDR2 FQNEAQ, per germline (reference sequence). The CDR3 covers 12 residues. CDR3 in DNA: TGTGCCAGCAGTGGATTGAGCGCTGAAGCTTTCTTT. It is translated as CASSGLSAEAFF.

J is TRBJ2-7 and V is TRBV5-1; no firm D call. Trimming took off 4 bases at V and 8 bases at J, with 7 bases between the two ends. The CDR3 contains 10 residues. Germline loops: CDR1 SGHRS, CDR2 YFSETQ. The CDR3 coding sequence is TGCGCCAGCAGCGATGGGCAGCAGTACTTC. Protein sequence: CASSDGQQYF.

The rearrangement joins TRBV9 to TRBJ1-1; no clear D gene. The V end was cut by 0 bases, the J end by 7 bases, with 13 bases between. This CDR3 has 14 residues. Germline CDR1 SGDLS, CDR2 YYNGEE. CDR3 bases: TGTGCCAGCAGCGTAGCTGAGTCGAGGAGTGAAGCTTTCTTT. Protein: CASSVAESRSEAFF.

The gene calls are TRBV30 and TRBJ1-1; D not resolved. This CDR3 is built from 14 residues. With 3 bases removed from V and 1 base from J, the gap between germline ends came to 12 bases. The germline V gene encodes CDR1 GTSNPN and CDR2 SVGIG (reference sequence). CDR3 sequence (DNA): TGTGCCTGGAGGTCTCATAAACAGAACACTGAAGCTTTCTTT. Its translation is CAWRSHKQNTEAFF.

The rearrangement links TRBV18 to TRBJ2-2, with D tentatively TRBD1 (6 bases). CDR3 size: 16 residues. Germline V gene data show CDR1 as KGHSH and CDR2 as LQKENI. V was shortened by 5 bases and J by 1 base, with 14 bases between the two germline ends. The CDR3 is CASSTLPGQNTGELFF. CDR3 DNA sequence: TGTGCCAGCTCAACTTTACCGGGACAGAACACCGGGGAGCTGTTTTTT.

The chain uses TRBV5-8 and TRBJ2-7; 8 bases are shared with TRBD1. The CDR3 spans 17 residues. CDR1 is SGHTS and CDR2 is YDEGEE in the germline V gene. The V and J ends lost 4 bases and 0 bases, in that order; junction bases with no gene match: 12. The DNA of the CDR3 is TGTGCCAGCAGCGTTGAGGTCTGGACAGGGACCTCCTACGAGCAGTACTTC. Translated: CASSVEVWTGTSYEQYF. The complete variable domain, with remaining parts taken from reference TRBV5-8 and TRBJ2-7, reads EAGVTQSPTHLIKTRGQQATLRCSPISGHTSVYWYQQALGLGLQFLLWYDEGEERNRGNFPPRFSGRQFPNYSSELNVNALELEDSALYLCASSVEVWTGTSYEQYFGPGTRLTVT.

This chain connects TRBV19 to TRBJ2-4, with D possibly being TRBD1 (5 bases). CDR3 size: 14 residues. Germline V CDR1 and CDR2: LNHDA, SQIVND (reference sequence). V gave up 7 bases and J gave up 9 bases, with 19 bases separating them. The CDR3 region has the DNA TGTGCCAGTAATTCAGGCGCCCAGGGTTTCATTCAGTACTTC. It specifies CASNSGAQGFIQYF.